One sample yielded the 28 T cell receptor beta chains listed below, sequenced in a study of blood T cell repertoires in COVID-19 (dated by TCRdb to about 2020). Library prep was done by the immunoSEQ multiplex PCR assay. TCRdb provides this immuneACCESS table in a form limited to in-frame rearrangements. Some clones are lacking; in checked studies, under half of them reflect an unresolved V gene, and why the rest are absent is not known. Recorded for this sample are over 200,000 clones; over 70% of them occurred a single time. About 27% of the sample comes from the top ten. Sequenced: peripheral blood. Every receptor here comes from a man aged 40-50 years with acute or convalescent COVID-19.

The chain combines TRBV18 with TRBJ2-5; 14 nucleotides align to TRBD2. Per the germline V gene, CDR1 is KGHSH and CDR2 is LQKENI. Germline trimming cut 4 bases from V and 3 bases from J; bases unmatched to any gene: 7. The CDR3 is made up of 17 amino acids. This CDR3 is CASSLMGLAGVKETQYF. CDR3 nucleotides: TGTGCCAGCTCACTTATGGGACTAGCGGGAGTTAAAGAGACCCAGTACTTC. Full variable domain (missing parts from reference TRBV18 and TRBJ2-5): NAGVMQNPRHLVRRRGQEARLRCSPMKGHSHVYWYRQLPEEGLKFMVYLQKENIIDESGMPKERFSAEFPKEGPSILRIQQVVRGDSAAYFCASSLMGLAGVKETQYFGPGTRLLVL.

This chain links TRBV30 with TRBJ1-6; 7 bases fit TRBD1. The CDR3 is made up of 13 amino acids. Trimming at V came to 4 bases and at J to 11 bases, leaving 8 bases not matched to a gene. CDR1 GTSNPN and CDR2 SVGIG come from the germline V gene (reference sequence). The CDR3 sequence: CAWNKGGMTPLHF. In nucleotides, the CDR3 is TGTGCCTGGAATAAAGGGGGCATGACACCCCTCCACTTT.

This CDR3 reads CASSPDREDEKLFF. The CDR3 DNA reads as TGTGCCAGCAGCCCCGACCGTGAGGATGAAAAACTGTTTTTT. The rearrangement uses TRBV4-2 and TRBJ1-4; D gene unclear. V lost 4 bases and J lost 6, with 12 bases in between. The CDR3 has 14 amino acids. Germline CDR1 is LGHNA and CDR2 is YNFKEQ.

The chain joins TRBV5-1 to TRBJ2-1; no definite D call. Germline-derived CDR1 and CDR2 are SGHRS and YFSETQ. Trimming removed 4 bases at V and 8 bases at J, with 13 bases between. The CDR3 runs to 13 residues. The CDR3 region is CASSELNLDEQFF. CDR3 DNA: TGCGCCAGCAGCGAACTAAATTTAGATGAGCAGTTCTTC.

The chain carries TRBV7-2 and TRBJ1-4, with 9 bases aligning to TRBD1. The CDR3 loop spans 15 amino acids. V gave up 1 base and J gave up 8 bases; unmatched junction bases: 5. Germline V gene lookup returns CDR1 SGHTA and CDR2 FQGNSA. The CDR3 sequence is CASSLVRTGAEKLFF. The CDR3 coding sequence is TGTGCCAGCAGCTTAGTACGGACAGGGGCGGAAAAACTGTTTTTT.

The chain couples TRBV27 to TRBJ1-5, with D possibly matching TRBD1 (5 bases). CDR1 is MNHEY, CDR2 SMNVEV, per germline (reference sequence). There are 15 residues in the CDR3. Trimming pared 8 bases from V and 5 bases from J, leaving 19 bases between. CDR3 DNA sequence: TGTGCCAGCTGCTCGGGGGACGGACGCTATCAGCCCCAGCATTTT. The encoded protein is CASCSGDGRYQPQHF.

The chain uses TRBV13 and TRBJ1-1, with D uncertain. CDR3 length: 14 residues. Trimming shortened V by 4 bases and J by 1 base, and 10 bases separated the two germline ends. The germline V gene encodes CDR1 PRHDT and CDR2 FYEKMQ (reference sequence). The DNA for the CDR3 is TGTGCCAGCAGCTCTAGAGAGAAGAACACTGAAGCTTTCTTT. As protein: CASSSREKNTEAFF.

A note on this clone: No conserved phenylalanine or tryptophan ends this CDR3, so it is likely a read error. Because the CDR3's place on the DNA is in doubt, the DNA is left out and the CDR3 is given as listed by TCRdb. V is TRBV24-1 and J is TRBJ1-3; TRBD1, the table's D call, was not compared with the DNA. The CDR3 extends over 11 residues, inclusive of both ends. Germline V gives CDR1 KGHDR, CDR2 SFDVKD. CDR3 amino acids: CATSDTRTGVV.

The chain joins TRBV3-1 (or the pseudogene TRBV3-2) to TRBJ2-1; D not resolved. Per germline, CDR1 LGHDT and CDR2 YNNKEL (reference sequence). This CDR3 has 16 residues. Trimming removed 1 base from V and 0 bases from J, with 10 bases in between. In DNA form, the CDR3 reads TGTGCCAGCAGCCAAGCAGCGTGGAGCTCCTACAATGAGCAGTTCTTC. Translating it yields CASSQAAWSSYNEQFF.

The chain has TRBV5-4 and TRBJ2-3; tentative D call: TRBD2 (5 bases). The CDR3 is made up of 16 amino acids. V was trimmed by 0 bases and J by 1 base, leaving 12 bases between them. Germline V CDR1 and CDR2: SGHNT, YYREEE (reference sequence). The CDR3 bases are TGTGCCAGCAGCTTGGCCGAGAGGGCGGGCACAGATACGCAGTATTTT. Translation: CASSLAERAGTDTQYF.

V usage is TRBV4-3 and J usage is TRBJ2-1, with 7 bases lining up with TRBD2. The V and J ends lost 0 bases and 9 bases, in that order; junction bases with no gene match: 5. The length of the CDR3 is 14 residues. CDR1 is LGHNA and CDR2 is YSLEER in the germline V gene. This CDR3 is CASSQDSTSSEQFF. CDR3 nucleotide sequence: TGCGCCAGCAGCCAAGATTCGACTAGCTCTGAGCAGTTCTTC.

This chain joins TRBV19 and TRBJ2-1, with 8 bases that match TRBD2. CDR1 and CDR2 (germline): LNHDA, SQIVND (reference sequence). This CDR3 comprises 15 residues. Losses at the gene ends were 6 bases for V and 7 bases for J; bases not matched to a gene: 11. CDR3 nucleotide sequence: TGTGCCAGTAGGAGTCCGGGAGGGATCAGGAATGAGCAGTTCTTC. Translated, it gives CASRSPGGIRNEQFF.

The chain combines TRBV4-1 with TRBJ2-3, with D tentatively TRBD1 (6 bases). There are 18 residues in the CDR3. Trimming took 0 bases from V and 0 from J, leaving 16 bases between them. From germline, CDR1 is MGHRA and CDR2 YSYEKL. The CDR3 DNA is TGCGCCAGCAGCCAAGAACAAGGGACATCACTCAGCACAGATACGCAGTATTTT. Amino acid sequence: CASSQEQGTSLSTDTQYF.

The gene calls are TRBV2 and TRBJ1-1, with unresolved D. The CDR3 loop spans 14 amino acids. The V end lost 1 base, the J end lost 1 base, and 7 bases lay between the germline ends. Per the germline V gene, CDR1 is SNHLY and CDR2 is FYNNEI. The CDR3 sequence is CASSEDTENTEAFF. The CDR3 nucleotides read TGTGCCAGCAGTGAAGACACAGAGAACACTGAAGCTTTCTTT.

This chain joins TRBV19 and TRBJ2-7; no clear D gene. The CDR3 contains 14 residues. Germline V gives CDR1 LNHDA, CDR2 SQIVND (reference sequence). The V end was cut by 9 bases, the J end by 4 bases, with 19 bases between. DNA of the CDR3: TGTGCCAGCCGGTTTTCGGGTAATCCGTACGAGCAGTACTTC. Its protein product is CASRFSGNPYEQYF.

J is TRBJ2-3 and V is TRBV19; D might be TRBD2 (5 bases). Germline CDR1 LNHDA, CDR2 SQIVND (reference sequence). CDR3 length: 16 residues. V was cut by 3 bases and J by 1 base, with 14 bases left in between. The CDR3 is CASSMFLPRGTDTQYF. CDR3 nucleotide sequence: TGTGCCAGTAGTATGTTTCTACCGAGGGGCACAGATACGCAGTATTTT. Supplemented by reference TRBV19 and TRBJ2-3, the full variable domain reads DGGITQSPKYLFRKEGQNVTLSCEQNLNHDAMYWYRQDPGQGLRLIYYSQIVNDFQKGDIAEGYSVSREKKESFPLTVTSAQKNPTAFYLCASSMFLPRGTDTQYFGPGTRLTVL.

The chain uses TRBV18 and TRBJ1-1, with TRBD1 identical over 10 bases. Per germline, CDR1 KGHSH and CDR2 LQKENI. The CDR3 runs to 16 residues. J lost 6 bases, V lost 3 bases, and 10 bases had no gene match. CDR3 sequence (DNA): TGTGCCAGCTCACCTAGTCCCGGGACAGGGGATCCTGAAGCTTTCTTT. It is translated as CASSPSPGTGDPEAFF.

J is TRBJ2-3 and V is TRBV7-2; TRBD1 matches at 9 bases. This CDR3 has 16 amino acids. The ends lost 1 base at V and 5 bases at J; junction bases unmatched: 7. Per germline, CDR1 SGHTA and CDR2 FQGNSA. CDR3 coding DNA: TGTGCCAGCAGCTTAGGAACGGGACAGGGTCAAGATACGCAGTATTTT. This encodes CASSLGTGQGQDTQYF.

About this clone: At one of its ends the junction is not consistent with the germline gene, which may arise from a read error. The rearrangement links TRBV12-3 or TRBV12-4 to TRBJ2-1; no definite D call. This CDR3 is built from 12 residues. The CDR3 region has the DNA TGTGCCAGCAGCTTAGTTAGTTACGAGCAGTTCTTC. Residues: CASSLVSYEQFF.

V is TRBV5-4 and J is TRBJ1-1; D not certain. Trimming took off 2 bases at V and 2 bases at J, with 7 bases between the two ends. Looked up from germline, CDR1 is SGHNT and CDR2 is YYREEE (reference sequence). This CDR3 region has 13 residues. CDR3 sequence: CASSLQINTEAFF. CDR3 in DNA: TGTGCCAGCAGCTTACAAATTAACACTGAAGCTTTCTTT.

This clone was seen a single time. The chain is built from TRBV3-1 (or the pseudogene TRBV3-2) and TRBJ2-5; 7 positions match TRBD1. Germline-derived CDR1 and CDR2 are LGHDT and YNNKEL (reference sequence). Trimming took 5 bases from V and 5 from J; bases not matched to a gene: 5. The CDR3 is 13 residues long. CDR3: CASSSGTVETQYF. The CDR3 DNA is TGTGCCAGCAGCTCAGGGACAGTGGAGACCCAGTACTTC.

The V call is TRBV6-2 or TRBV6-3, the J call TRBJ2-7; 10 bases match TRBD1. J lost 2 bases, V lost 0 bases, and 4 bases had no gene match. CDR1 and CDR2 (germline): MNHEY, SVGEGT. CDR3 length: 16 amino acids. The CDR3 spells CASSYSAGTGAYEQYF. The CDR3 coding sequence is TGTGCCAGCAGTTACTCGGCCGGGACAGGGGCCTACGAGCAGTACTTC.

The chain links TRBV12-3 or TRBV12-4 to TRBJ1-2, with 8 bases matching TRBD1. The CDR3 totals 13 residues. With 6 bases clipped from V and 4 bases from J, the junction kept 4 bases outside the gene matches. The CDR3 reads CASRPTGGYGYTF. CDR3 nucleotide sequence: TGTGCCAGCAGGCCCACAGGGGGCTATGGCTACACCTTC.

The chain carries TRBV18 and TRBJ2-3, with D uncertain. Per the germline V gene, CDR1 is KGHSH and CDR2 is LQKENI. Trimming cost V 3 bases and J 4 bases, with 5 bases left between them. The CDR3 is 12 residues long. The CDR3 spells CASSPGADTQYF. The DNA of the CDR3 is TGTGCCAGCTCACCGGGCGCAGATACGCAGTATTTT.

The chain couples TRBV12-3 or TRBV12-4 to TRBJ2-7; D remains unclear. Trimming stripped 2 bases from V and 3 bases from J, with 8 bases between. The CDR3 covers 13 residues. The DNA for the CDR3 is TGTGCCAGCAGTTTATTACTTTTCTACGAGCAGTACTTC. This sequence encodes CASSLLLFYEQYF.

The V and J genes are TRBV30 and TRBJ2-3; D is possibly TRBD2 (7 bases). V dropped 6 bases and J dropped 2 bases, with 21 bases sitting between them. The CDR3 consists of 16 residues. Germline V gives CDR1 GTSNPN, CDR2 SVGIG (reference sequence). CDR3 protein: CACRWGPSGSTDTQYF. The CDR3 DNA follows: TGTGCCTGTCGATGGGGGCCTAGCGGCTCCACAGATACGCAGTATTTT.

V is TRBV6-5 and J is TRBJ1-2; D might be TRBD1 (6 bases). The CDR3 length is 14 residues. Trimming removed 6 bases from V and 4 bases from J, with 15 bases in between. Germline CDR1 MNHEY, CDR2 SVGAGI. In nucleotides, the CDR3 is TGTGCCAGCAGAAGAGGTCGGGGGGCCTATGGCTACACCTTC. This encodes CASRRGRGAYGYTF.

The chain joins TRBV25-1 to TRBJ2-7, with 8 bases fitting TRBD1. The length of the CDR3 is 14 residues. Trimming cost V 6 bases and J 2 bases; bases outside gene matches: 6. Germline values: CDR1 MGHDK, CDR2 SYGVNS. CDR3 protein: CASSRGQGTYEQYF. The CDR3 bases are TGTGCCAGCAGCAGGGGGCAGGGAACCTACGAGCAGTACTTC.